These 19 T cell receptor beta chains share one sample of origin, sequenced in a study of regulatory T cells in long-lasting Graves disease. The sample's time point: newly diagnosed GD, antithyroid drugs for less than 3 months. PBMC-derived RNA was used for the TCR library. Arm-PCR of CDR3 regions with iRepertoire HTBI primers generated TCR beta libraries. TCRdb analysed the multiplex PCR reads with MiXCR anew, one entry per CDR3 protein. The sample holds 200,000 to 250,000 distinct CDR3 sequences, just over 20% seen once. The sequences come from peripheral blood mononuclear cells (PBMCs), collected at new diagnosis, from a patient treated with antithyroid drugs. Receptors originate from a female donor with Graves disease.

Ten or more counts support this clonotype. The J gene is TRBJ2-3, the V gene TRBV29-1, with D perhaps TRBD1 (5 bases). This CDR3 contains 14 residues. Germline CDR1 SQVTM, CDR2 ANQGSEA. Trimming pared 6 bases from V and 3 bases from J, leaving 16 bases between. For the CDR3, the DNA is TGCAGCGTCCCCGTAAGGGGATTGACAGATACGCAGTATTTT. It is translated as CSVPVRGLTDTQYF.

A word on this clonotype: This may stem from a read error, because a much larger clone lies one nucleotide away. The chain combines TRBV7-6 with TRBJ2-5; TRBD2 is a possible D gene (6 bases). The CDR3 is made up of 12 amino acids. V lost 1 base to trimming and J lost 11 bases, with 11 bases between them. The germline CDR1 and CDR2 sequences are SGHVS and FNYEAQ. The CDR3 DNA follows: TGTGCCAGCAGCTTAGGGGGGGATGGGCAGTACTTC. It translates to CASSLGGDGQYF.

In regard to this clonotype: A far larger clone is one base from this, pointing to a likely read error. This chain uses TRBV11-1 with TRBJ2-7, with 11 positions matching TRBD2. Germline V CDR1 and CDR2: SGHAT, FQDESV (reference sequence). The CDR3 sequence is 17 residues long. CDR3 coding DNA: TGTGCCTGCAGCCCAATGGGACTAGCGGAAACCCGATACGAGCAGTACTTC. This translates into CACSPMGLAETRYEQYF. The full variable domain, in which reference TRBV11-1 and TRBJ2-7 provide the parts outside the CDR3, is EAEVAQSPRYKITEKSQAVAFWCDPISGHATLYWYRQILGQGPELLVQFQDESVVDDSQLPKDRFSAERLKGVDSTLKIQPAELGDSAMYLCACSPMGLAETRYEQYFGPGTRLTVT.

This rearrangement joins TRBV2 to TRBJ2-1; 10 nucleotides agree with TRBD2. Judging by the DNA end, TRBJ2-5 fits better; the J call may be wrong. Germline V CDR1 and CDR2: SNHLY, FYNNEI. The CDR3 runs 22 residues. In DNA, the CDR3 is TGTGCCAGCAGTGAAGCCCCGATCGGGTCTCTACTAGCGGGGTCCCCTAGAGAGACCCAGTACTTC. This translates into CASSEAPIGSLLAGSPRETQYF.

This clonotype showed up many times. The V gene is TRBV24-1, the J gene TRBJ2-5; tentatively, D is TRBD2 (7 bases). Germline V gives CDR1 KGHDR, CDR2 SFDVKD. V lost 4 bases to trimming and J lost 2 bases, with 16 bases between them. The CDR3 totals 16 residues. For the CDR3, the DNA is TGTGCCACCAGTGAGCCAGCGGGAAGGGGGCAAGAGACCCAGTACTTC. It is translated as CATSEPAGRGQETQYF.

There are many counts of this clonotype. The chain is built from TRBV19 and TRBJ1-1, with 7 bases that match TRBD1. Germline trimming cut 6 bases from V and 0 bases from J; bases unmatched to any gene: 7. Per the germline V gene, CDR1 is LNHDA and CDR2 is SQIVND (reference sequence). This CDR3 is 15 amino acids long. The CDR3: CASSPGQIMNTEAFF. The CDR3 region has the DNA TGTGCCAGTAGCCCGGGACAGATAATGAACACTGAAGCTTTCTTT.

Details on this clonotype: Germline and junction disagree at one end, which may indicate a read error. The CDR3 loop reads CASSRPWTSSYDEQFF. DNA of the CDR3: TGTGCCAGCAGCCGGCCCTGGACGAGCTCCTACGATGAGCAGTTCTTC. The V call is TRBV6-2 or TRBV6-3, the J call TRBJ2-1; no definite D call. The CDR3 has 16 residues. Germline V gene sequence: CDR1 MNHEY, CDR2 SVGEGT.

This clonotype was recorded at least ten times. V and J are TRBV5-1 and TRBJ2-4; 9 bases fit TRBD2. The CDR3 sequence is 16 residues long. Germline assignment: CDR1 SGHRS and CDR2 YFSETQ. The V segment lost 0 bases and the J segment 6 bases; nucleotides outside the gene matches: 7. CDR3 DNA: TGCGCCAGCAGCTTGGAAGGTAGCGGGGGTCGAAACATTCAGTACTTC. Protein: CASSLEGSGGRNIQYF.

This clonotype was counted at least ten times. The V call is TRBV13, the J call TRBJ2-5; 10 nucleotides agree with TRBD1. This CDR3 has 14 amino acids. J lost 4 bases, V lost 6 bases, and 5 bases had no gene match. Germline CDR1 is PRHDT and CDR2 is FYEKMQ (reference sequence). The CDR3 here is CASSRQGAGETQYF. The CDR3 nucleotides are TGTGCCAGCAGTCGACAGGGGGCCGGAGAGACCCAGTACTTC.

A note on this clonotype: A much larger clone differs by one base, so this may be a read error. The gene calls are TRBV7-2 and TRBJ2-7; TRBD1 matches 10 bases. V lost 5 bases, J lost 4 bases, and 5 bases stayed unmatched. CDR1 is SGHTA and CDR2 is FQGNSA in the germline V gene. CDR3 length: 14 amino acids. CDR3: CASSTGTGEYEQYF. The CDR3 nucleotides are TGTGCCAGCAGCACCGGGACAGGGGAATACGAGCAGTACTTC.

The chain links TRBV19 to TRBJ1-1, with D possibly TRBD1 on 5 matching bases. This CDR3 spans 13 amino acids. V was clipped by 9 bases and J by 1 base, with 12 bases between them. Germline V gene lookup returns CDR1 LNHDA and CDR2 SQIVND (reference sequence). Written as DNA, the CDR3 is TGTGCCAGCTGCTGGGACGGGAACACTGAAGCTTTCTTT. This codes for CASCWDGNTEAFF.

This clonotype was seen at least ten times. This chain uses TRBV2 with TRBJ2-3; D perhaps matches TRBD2 (6 bases). Germline V gene sequence: CDR1 SNHLY, CDR2 FYNNEI. V dropped 6 bases and J dropped 2 bases, with 12 bases sitting between them. CDR3 length: 14 residues. CDR3 sequence reads: CASSLGGNTDTQYF. The CDR3 bases are TGTGCCAGCAGCTTAGGCGGGAACACAGATACGCAGTATTTT.

This clonotype occurred once. The chain is built from TRBV11-2 and TRBJ2-3; 8 bases match TRBD2. This CDR3 comprises 16 residues. The V gene's germline CDR1 is SGHAT and CDR2 FQNNGV. The V and J ends lost 3 bases and 6 bases, in that order; junction bases with no gene match: 11. This chain's CDR3 is CASSLTGGPRLDTQYF. The DNA for the CDR3 is TGTGCCAGCAGCTTGACGGGAGGGCCCAGGTTGGATACGCAGTATTTT.

This clonotype was counted many times. This chain uses TRBV7-2 with TRBJ1-1, with D tentatively TRBD1 (6 bases). V dropped 1 base and J dropped 7 bases, with 13 bases sitting between them. The CDR3 length is 14 residues. Germline-derived CDR1 and CDR2 are SGHTA and FQGNSA. The CDR3 nucleotides are TGTGCCAGCAGCTTAGGAGTCGGGGGGCGTGAAGCTTTCTTT. This sequence encodes CASSLGVGGREAFF.

This clonotype was seen ten or more times. The chain links TRBV20-1 to TRBJ2-1; 15 bases are a match to TRBD2. With V trimmed by 4 bases and J by 6 bases, 10 bases remained unmatched. Germline assignment: CDR1 DFQATT and CDR2 SNEGSKA (reference sequence). The length of the CDR3 is 17 residues. CDR3 region: CSANTGLAGGAGNEQFF. The CDR3 DNA sequence: TGCAGTGCTAACACAGGACTAGCGGGGGGGGCGGGCAATGAGCAGTTCTTC.

The V and J genes are TRBV4-3 and TRBJ2-3; no reliable D call. Trimming shortened V by 0 bases and J by 2 bases, and 18 bases separated the two germline ends. CDR1 and CDR2 from the germline V gene are LGHNA and YSLEER. The CDR3 is 18 amino acids. This CDR3 reads CASSQDLIRYTNTDTQYF. The CDR3 DNA reads as TGCGCCAGCAGCCAAGATTTGATACGGTACACCAACACAGATACGCAGTATTTT.

The chain uses TRBV5-1 and TRBJ2-1; TRBD2 aligns across 7 bases. V was clipped by 1 base and J by 4 bases; unmatched bases: 11. CDR3 length: 17 amino acids. Per the germline V gene, CDR1 is SGHRS and CDR2 is YFSETQ. CDR3 loop: CASSLSGGSGTYNEQFF. In DNA form, the CDR3 reads TGCGCCAGCAGCTTGTCTGGCGGGAGCGGTACGTACAATGAGCAGTTCTTC.

This clonotype was seen repeatedly, ten times or more. J is TRBJ1-2 and V is TRBV2; 10 bases match TRBD1. Germline V gives CDR1 SNHLY, CDR2 FYNNEI. V dropped 6 bases and J dropped 3; count of bases not matched to a gene: 7. The CDR3 contains 15 residues. For the CDR3, the DNA is TGTGCCAGCAGACCCGGGACAGGGGACCACTATGGCTACACCTTC. This sequence encodes CASRPGTGDHYGYTF. Complete variable domain (other parts from reference TRBV2 and TRBJ1-2): EPEVTQTPSHQVTQMGQEVILRCVPISNHLYFYWYRQILGQKVEFLVSFYNNEISEKSEIFDDQFSVERPDGSNFTLKIRSTKLEDSAMYFCASRPGTGDHYGYTFGSGTRLTVV.

This clonotype was recorded many times. The rearrangement links TRBV5-1 to TRBJ2-2, with a tentative D call TRBD2 (5 bases). V lost 0 bases and J 7 bases, leaving 13 bases between the germline ends. The CDR3 extends over 15 amino acids. Germline CDR1 and CDR2: SGHRS and YFSETQ. The CDR3 region is CASSLESGGRGELFF. In nucleotides, the CDR3 is TGCGCCAGCAGCTTGGAAAGCGGCGGCCGCGGGGAGCTGTTTTTT.